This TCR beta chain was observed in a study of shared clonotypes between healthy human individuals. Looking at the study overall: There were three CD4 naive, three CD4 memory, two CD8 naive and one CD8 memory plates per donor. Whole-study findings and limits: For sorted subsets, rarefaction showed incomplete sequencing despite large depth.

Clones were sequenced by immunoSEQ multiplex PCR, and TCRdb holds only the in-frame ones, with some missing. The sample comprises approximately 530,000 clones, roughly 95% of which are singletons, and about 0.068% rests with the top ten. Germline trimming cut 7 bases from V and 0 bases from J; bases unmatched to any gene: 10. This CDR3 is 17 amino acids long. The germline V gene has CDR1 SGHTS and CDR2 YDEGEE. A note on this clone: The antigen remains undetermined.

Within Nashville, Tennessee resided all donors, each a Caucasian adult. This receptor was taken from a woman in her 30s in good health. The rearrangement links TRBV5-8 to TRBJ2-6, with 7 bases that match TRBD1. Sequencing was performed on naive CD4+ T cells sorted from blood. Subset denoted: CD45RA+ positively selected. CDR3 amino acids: CASGAGQVNSGANVLTF. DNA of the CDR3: TGTGCCAGCGGAGCCGGACAGGTTAACTCTGGGGCCAACGTCCTGACTTTC.